This TCR beta chain comes out of a study of siplizumab effects on memory and regulatory T cells. Germline CDR1 reads SGHAT; CDR2 reads FQNNGV. The CDR3 consists of 16 residues. V lost 2 bases and J lost 10; bases outside the gene matches: 13. Sequenced by immunoSEQ multiplex PCR; TCRdb stores in-frame clones only, minus some. This sample has 80,000 to 130,000 clones, with 75% to 95% found just once. This TCR derives from a human donor in good health. Some clones in this sample may be carry-over from other donors' samples. The sequenced material came from CD4+ T cells sorted from blood. The V gene is TRBV11-2, the J gene TRBJ2-1; 8 nucleotides match TRBD2. The CDR3 is CASSLYHTRGGTEQFF. Here the CDR3 DNA reads TGTGCCAGCAGCTTATATCATACTCGGGGGGGGACAGAGCAGTTCTTC.